This TCR beta chain came from a study of siplizumab effects on memory and regulatory T cells. Assay used: immunoSEQ multiplex PCR; TCRdb lists only in-frame clones, some missing. The profile shows about 100,000 clones, 92% of them singletons. There are 14 residues in the CDR3. V trimming: 5 bases; J trimming: 3 bases; junction bases outside the gene matches: 7. CDR1 SGHTA and CDR2 FQGNSA come from the germline V gene. This clone was observed a few times. Sequencing used Tregs sorted from blood. V gene TRBV7-2 combines with J gene TRBJ2-7; 7 nucleotides align to TRBD2. This TCR derives from a human donor in good health. Written as DNA, the CDR3 is TGTGCCAGCAGCGCCGGGACTAACCACTACGAGCAGTACTTC. Its translation is CASSAGTNHYEQYF.